The 20 T cell receptor beta chains below all came from one sample that was sequenced in a study of blood T cell repertoires in COVID-19. Using immunoSEQ multiplex PCR, the repertoire was profiled, and TCRdb retains in-frame clones only, with some absent. The table lists about 270,000 clones, 80% to 90% of them singletons. Sequencing used PBMCs or T cells enriched from blood (not recorded which). The receptor source for this set is a young woman who had recovered from COVID-19.

The V gene is TRBV2, the J gene TRBJ1-2, with TRBD1 matching over 8 bases. Trimming cost V 6 bases and J 7 bases; bases outside gene matches: 16. The germline gives CDR1 SNHLY, CDR2 FYNNEI. The CDR3 runs 16 residues. Here the CDR3 DNA reads TGTGCCAGCAGCGCCACCCGACAGGGGAGTTTTAGTGGCTACACCTTC. Its protein product is CASSATRQGSFSGYTF.

On this clone itself: One junction end disagrees with the germline gene, perhaps due to a read error. V is TRBV19 and J is TRBJ1-1; 7 nucleotides match TRBD1. Germline V CDR1 and CDR2: LNHDA, SQIVND (reference sequence). This CDR3 has 13 residues. This chain's CDR3 is CASRIGTVEEAFF. The CDR3 DNA sequence: TGTGCCAGTAGGATAGGGACAGTAGAAGAAGCTTTCTTT.

This clone was detected only once. The CDR3 protein is CASSKGALCNQPQHF. Written as DNA, the CDR3 is TGTGCCAGCAGCAAAGGGGCCCTTTGCAATCAGCCCCAGCATTTT. The chain joins TRBV21-1 to TRBJ1-5; the listed D gene, TRBD1, was not tested against the DNA. TRBV21-1 constitutes a pseudogene. The CDR3 sequence is 15 residues long.

The gene calls are TRBV7-2 and TRBJ1-2, with a possible D match to TRBD1 (6 bases). The CDR3 loop spans 17 amino acids. Germline assignment: CDR1 SGHTA and CDR2 FQGNSA. The V end lost 5 bases, the J end lost 0 bases, and 19 bases lay between the germline ends. The CDR3 loop is CASSLGGAGMTNYGYTF. As DNA, the CDR3 is TGTGCCAGCAGCCTCGGGGGGGCAGGGATGACTAACTATGGCTACACCTTC. The whole variable domain, filled in from reference TRBV7-2 and TRBJ1-2, reads GAGVSQSPSNKVTEKGKDVELRCDPISGHTALYWYRQSLGQGLEFLIYFQGNSAPDKSGLPSDRFSAERTGGSVSTLTIQRTQQEDSAVYLCASSLGGAGMTNYGYTFGSGTRLTVV.

This chain joins TRBV9 and TRBJ2-2, with a tentative D call TRBD2 (5 bases). Trimming pared 3 bases from V and 4 bases from J, leaving 7 bases between. CDR1 is SGDLS, CDR2 YYNGEE, per germline. The CDR3 contains 13 residues. CDR3 residues: CASSEEVTGELFF. The CDR3 DNA reads as TGTGCCAGCAGCGAGGAGGTCACCGGGGAGCTGTTTTTT.

The rearrangement links TRBV3-1 (or the pseudogene TRBV3-2) to TRBJ2-1; D gene ambiguous. V shed 0 bases and J shed 8 bases, with 14 bases lying between them. The CDR3 sequence is 15 residues long. Germline assignment: CDR1 LGHDT and CDR2 YNNKEL (reference sequence). CDR3 nucleotide sequence: TGTGCCAGCAGCCAAGATGGCTCCGATGGTGATGAGCAGTTCTTC. It yields the protein CASSQDGSDGDEQFF.

The chain recombines TRBV11-2 with TRBJ1-2; 8 nucleotides line up with TRBD1. Germline CDR1 is SGHAT and CDR2 is FQNNGV. The CDR3 spans 14 residues. The J segment lost 3 bases and the V segment lost 4 bases, leaving 4 bases of the junction unmatched. The CDR3 DNA reads as TGTGCCAGCAGCTACCAGGGGGCGGACTATGGCTACACCTTC. This codes for CASSYQGADYGYTF.

CDR3 sequence reads: CATFREGAFF. The CDR3 DNA reads as TGTGCCACTTTTCGAGAGGGTGCTTTCTTT. This sequence joins TRBV6-5 and TRBJ1-1; no clear D gene. The CDR3 consists of 10 residues. The germline V gene encodes CDR1 MNHEY and CDR2 SVGAGI. V was trimmed by 10 bases and J by 11 bases, leaving 14 bases between them.

For this clone: This same CDR3 is encoded by further DNA sequences in the sample. The chain combines TRBV5-1 with TRBJ1-5, with a weak D call TRBD1 (6 bases). The length of the CDR3 is 15 residues. The ends were cut back, 0 bases at V and 0 bases at J, with 7 bases in the middle. Germline V lookup: CDR1 SGHRS, CDR2 YFSETQ. The CDR3 sequence: CASSLEGDSNQPQHF. Here the CDR3 DNA reads TGCGCCAGCAGCTTGGAGGGGGATAGCAATCAGCCCCAGCATTTT.

The gene calls are TRBV25-1 and TRBJ1-2; the D gene is possibly TRBD1 (5 bases). Germline V gives CDR1 MGHDK, CDR2 SYGVNS. Between the trimmed V and J ends, which lost 3 bases and 5 bases, there was a span of 13 bases. The CDR3 is 14 amino acids. The chain's CDR3 is CASSDLQEGYGYTF. The CDR3 DNA sequence: TGTGCCAGCAGTGACCTGCAGGAGGGGTATGGCTACACCTTC.

V gene TRBV27 combines with J gene TRBJ1-2, with 8 bases lining up with TRBD1. This CDR3 is built from 13 residues. Germline CDR1 MNHEY, CDR2 SMNVEV (reference sequence). The V gene end was trimmed by 6 bases and the J gene end by 4 bases; junction bases not matched to a gene: 4. The CDR3 here is CASSRTGPYGYTF. The CDR3, as DNA: TGTGCCAGCAGCCGGACAGGGCCCTATGGCTACACCTTC.

This chain connects TRBV7-6 to TRBJ2-1; TRBD1 aligns across 9 bases. CDR1 and CDR2 from the germline V gene are SGHVS and FNYEAQ. The CDR3 covers 16 residues. Trimming cost V 0 bases and J 8 bases; bases outside gene matches: 8. The CDR3 DNA reads as TGTGCCAGCAGCTTAGCCTACAGGGGGCGCGGGTATGAGCAGTTCTTC. It specifies CASSLAYRGRGYEQFF.

The chain carries TRBV5-8 and TRBJ1-2; D gene unclear. Germline CDR1 and CDR2: SGHTS and YDEGEE. V gave up 1 base and J gave up 6 bases, with 22 bases separating them. This CDR3 spans 17 amino acids. CDR3 protein: CASSLFILRGFGHGYTF. The DNA for the CDR3 is TGTGCCAGCAGCTTGTTTATATTGCGGGGATTCGGGCATGGCTACACCTTC.

Worth noting for this clone: The same CDR3 is also encoded by other DNA sequences in this sample. This chain links TRBV5-1 with TRBJ2-3; 7 bases match TRBD1. CDR1 and CDR2 from the germline V gene are SGHRS and YFSETQ. V lost 0 bases, J lost 3 bases, and 4 bases stayed unmatched. This CDR3 has 15 residues. The CDR3 region is CASSLVADRTDTQYF. The CDR3 DNA follows: TGCGCCAGCAGCTTGGTGGCGGACAGGACAGATACGCAGTATTTT.

CDR3 region: CASSLSVNNEQFF. CDR3 sequence (DNA): TGTGCCAGCAGTTTGAGCGTCAACAATGAGCAGTTCTTC. J is TRBJ2-1 and V is TRBV12-3 or TRBV12-4; D gene ambiguous. There are 13 residues in the CDR3. The V and J ends lost 3 bases and 5 bases respectively, with 8 bases between them.

This rearrangement joins TRBV7-9 to TRBJ2-7, with D tentatively TRBD2 (7 bases). Between the trimmed V and J ends, which lost 4 bases and 2 bases, there was a span of 12 bases. This CDR3 is built from 14 residues. Germline V CDR1 and CDR2: SEHNR, FQNEAQ (reference sequence). The chain's CDR3 is CASSSARGPYEQYF. Here the CDR3 DNA reads TGTGCCAGCAGCTCCGCGCGGGGGCCCTACGAGCAGTACTTC.

The rearrangement links TRBV28 to TRBJ1-4; the match to TRBD1 covers 7 bases. Germline assignment: CDR1 MDHEN and CDR2 SYDVKM. V trimming: 5 bases; J trimming: 5 bases; junction bases outside the gene matches: 5. The CDR3 contains 14 residues. For the CDR3, the DNA is TGTGCCAGCAGTCTTCAGGGGGTAAATGAAAAACTGTTTTTT. Translation: CASSLQGVNEKLFF.

In DNA, the CDR3 is TGTGCCAGCTCCGCCCAGGAGGGGGCAACTGAAGCTTTCTTT. This sequence encodes CASSAQEGATEAFF. The chain uses TRBV18 and TRBJ1-1, with 7 bases matching TRBD1. CDR1 and CDR2 (germline): KGHSH, LQKENI. CDR3 length: 14 amino acids. Losses at the gene ends were 6 bases for V and 5 bases for J; bases not matched to a gene: 9.

The rearrangement links TRBV6-2 or TRBV6-3 to TRBJ2-1; TRBD2 matches 10 bases. The V gene end was trimmed by 0 bases and the J gene end by 0 bases; junction bases not matched to a gene: 5. Germline values: CDR1 MNHEY, CDR2 SVGEGT. This CDR3 spans 18 amino acids. The CDR3 DNA is TGTGCCAGCAGTTACTCATTAGCGGGGGGCAGCTCCTACAATGAGCAGTTCTTC. This gives the protein CASSYSLAGGSSYNEQFF.

The chain couples TRBV10-2 to TRBJ2-7, with 10 bases matching TRBD2. V gave up 6 bases and J gave up 2 bases; unmatched junction bases: 7. CDR3 size: 15 residues. The germline gives CDR1 WSHSY, CDR2 SAAADI. The DNA of the CDR3 is TGCGCCAGCAGGGATCTAGCGGGGGCCCCCTACGAGCAGTACTTC. Amino acids: CASRDLAGAPYEQYF.